This T cell receptor (beta chain) derives from a study of blood T cell repertoires in COVID-19. Study as a whole: From the United States, Italy and Spain came samples of acute and convalescent COVID-19.

Germline lookup yields CDR1 SEHNR and CDR2 FQNEAQ (reference sequence). The CDR3 is 19 residues long. Trimming took 5 bases from V and 5 from J; bases not matched to a gene: 18. The data were produced by immunoSEQ multiplex PCR, yet TCRdb's version contains in-frame clones alone and is incomplete. The sample records about 150,000 clones, 75% to 95% being singletons. This chain uses TRBV7-9 with TRBJ2-4, with 10 positions matching TRBD1. The source material was peripheral blood. The TCR sequence derives from a middle-aged man with acute or convalescent COVID-19. The chain's CDR3 is CASSHFPPQRTGGQNIQYF. The CDR3 bases are TGTGCCAGCAGCCACTTTCCTCCCCAGCGGACAGGGGGACAAAACATTCAGTACTTC.